A selection of T cell receptor beta chains follows, all from one sample in a study of T cells in Graves' hyperthyroidism and ophthalmopathy. TCRdb reprocessed the multiplex PCR reads with MiXCR, giving one entry per CDR3 protein. The repertoire holds 750,000 to 900,000 distinct CDR3 sequences, roughly 40% seen once, with over 8% in the top ten. Input material: blood. These receptors were collected from a man aged 18 to 35 with Graves' hyperthyroidism. Both conserved end residues are part of each CDR3. Fields, in order: J gene, D gene, clone size, V gene, CDR3 protein, CDR3 DNA. D genes are given only for firm matches. Clone size is given for some rows only: seen once, a few or many times, or a class if the clone is expanded.

j_call: TRBJ2-7
d_call: TRBD2
clone_size: NA
v_call: TRBV13
cdr3_aa: CASSADTSGGAGEQYF
cdr3_nt: TGTGCCAGCAGCGCCGACACTAGCGGGGGGGCTGGCGAGCAGTACTTC

j_call: TRBJ1-1
d_call: NA
clone_size: NA
v_call: TRBV4-1
cdr3_aa: CASSQTVGNTEAFF
cdr3_nt: TGCGCCAGCAGCCAAACCGTGGGGAACACTGAAGCTTTCTTT

j_call: TRBJ2-5
d_call: NA
clone_size: many
v_call: TRBV7-8
cdr3_aa: CASSLGDRGIQETQYF
cdr3_nt: TGTGCCAGCAGCTTAGGGGATAGGGGGATCCAAGAGACCCAGTACTTC

j_call: TRBJ1-5
d_call: NA
clone_size: NA
v_call: TRBV2
cdr3_aa: CASSAIFAHSNQPQHF
cdr3_nt: TGTGCCAGCAGCGCCATATTTGCGCATAGCAATCAGCCCCAGCATTTT

j_call: TRBJ1-4
d_call: NA
clone_size: many
v_call: TRBV2
cdr3_aa: CASSDYAQRGEKLFF
cdr3_nt: TGTGCCAGCAGTGATTACGCTCAACGGGGTGAAAAACTGTTTTTT

j_call: TRBJ2-5
d_call: TRBD1
clone_size: few
v_call: TRBV4-2
cdr3_aa: CASSPSGGGVETQYF
cdr3_nt: TGTGCCAGCAGCCCTTCAGGGGGTGGGGTAGAGACCCAGTACTTC

j_call: TRBJ2-7
d_call: NA
clone_size: NA
v_call: TRBV19
cdr3_aa: CASSIDQVSGEQYF
cdr3_nt: TGTGCCAGTAGTATAGATCAGGTGTCCGGCGAGCAGTACTTC

j_call: TRBJ2-3
d_call: TRBD2
clone_size: NA
v_call: TRBV2
cdr3_aa: CASSDASGSKDTQYF
cdr3_nt: TGTGCCAGCAGTGATGCTAGCGGGAGTAAGGATACGCAGTATTTT

j_call: TRBJ1-2
d_call: NA
clone_size: NA
v_call: TRBV29-1
cdr3_aa: CSAGGGIRGYTF
cdr3_nt: TGCAGCGCTGGGGGGGGGATTCGAGGCTACACCTTC

j_call: TRBJ1-1
d_call: NA
clone_size: NA
v_call: TRBV7-2
cdr3_aa: CASSLPGAFTEAFF
cdr3_nt: TGTGCCAGCAGTCTTCCAGGGGCCTTCACTGAAGCTTTCTTT

j_call: TRBJ2-7
d_call: NA
clone_size: few
v_call: TRBV7-8
cdr3_aa: CASSPTGNSTMYEQYF
cdr3_nt: TGTGCCAGCAGCCCTACAGGGAACAGCACCATGTACGAGCAGTACTTC

j_call: TRBJ1-5
d_call: TRBD1
clone_size: few
v_call: TRBV6-6
cdr3_aa: CASRDTGVNQPQHF
cdr3_nt: TGTGCCAGCAGAGATACAGGGGTTAATCAGCCCCAGCATTTT

j_call: TRBJ2-5
d_call: NA
clone_size: NA
v_call: TRBV7-8
cdr3_aa: CASSRRGADPQETQYF
cdr3_nt: TGTGCCAGCAGCCGTCGGGGGGCCGATCCACAAGAGACCCAGTACTTC

j_call: TRBJ2-7
d_call: NA
clone_size: NA
v_call: TRBV11-2
cdr3_aa: CASSLSGGRVGPYEQYF
cdr3_nt: TGTGCCAGCAGCTTATCAGGGGGGCGGGTCGGACCCTACGAGCAGTACTTC

j_call: TRBJ2-7
d_call: NA
clone_size: many
v_call: TRBV7-9
cdr3_aa: CASSLGGDTDEQYF
cdr3_nt: TGTGCCAGCAGCTTAGGCGGAGACACAGACGAGCAGTACTTC

j_call: TRBJ2-7
d_call: NA
clone_size: NA
v_call: TRBV25-1
cdr3_aa: CASSQEGNPYEQYF
cdr3_nt: TGCGCCAGCAGCCAAGAAGGGAATCCCTACGAGCAGTACTTC

j_call: TRBJ1-2
d_call: NA
clone_size: many
v_call: TRBV5-1
cdr3_aa: CASSLDKIYGYTF
cdr3_nt: TGCGCCAGCAGCTTAGACAAAATCTATGGCTACACCTTC

j_call: TRBJ1-4
d_call: TRBD1
clone_size: few
v_call: TRBV20-1
cdr3_aa: CSARAVRGEEKLFF
cdr3_nt: TGCAGTGCTAGAGCAGTCAGGGGGGAAGAAAAACTGTTTTTT

j_call: TRBJ1-5
d_call: TRBD1
clone_size: few
v_call: TRBV12-3/TRBV12-4
cdr3_aa: CASHGGDRVNQPQHF
cdr3_nt: TGTGCCAGCCACGGGGGGGACAGGGTCAATCAGCCCCAGCATTTT

j_call: TRBJ1-1
d_call: NA
clone_size: NA
v_call: TRBV20-1
cdr3_aa: CSALGLQLKAFF
cdr3_nt: TGCAGTGCCCTGGGCCTTCAGCTAAAGGCTTTCTTT

j_call: TRBJ1-1
d_call: TRBD1
clone_size: NA
v_call: TRBV25-1
cdr3_aa: CASRVGRGQTNTEAFF
cdr3_nt: TGTGCCAGCAGGGTGGGAAGGGGACAGACGAACACTGAAGCTTTCTTT

j_call: TRBJ1-2
d_call: NA
clone_size: NA
v_call: TRBV12-3/TRBV12-4
cdr3_aa: CASSYSASANYGYTF
cdr3_nt: TGTGCCAGCAGTTACTCGGCCTCAGCTAACTATGGCTACACCTTC

j_call: TRBJ1-1
d_call: NA
clone_size: NA
v_call: TRBV6-1
cdr3_aa: CASRTRGNTEAFF
cdr3_nt: TGTGCCAGCAGGACCAGGGGGAACACTGAAGCTTTCTTT

j_call: TRBJ1-2
d_call: TRBD1
clone_size: few
v_call: TRBV12-3/TRBV12-4
cdr3_aa: CASNLGTAYGYTF
cdr3_nt: TGTGCCAGCAATCTCGGGACAGCCTATGGCTACACCTTC

j_call: TRBJ2-7
d_call: TRBD1
clone_size: many
v_call: TRBV7-9
cdr3_aa: CASSLDRGGNEQYF
cdr3_nt: TGTGCCAGCAGCTTGGACAGGGGTGGCAACGAGCAGTACTTC